This T cell receptor beta chain was profiled in a study of blood T cell repertoires in COVID-19. Original processing notes: By means of reference gene primer amplification, nucleated cell counts were estimated. The method was immunoSEQ multiplex PCR; TCRdb's version includes in-frame clones alone and lacks a portion of them. The V and J calls and clone size were taken over from that table, and D and trimming were inferred from the DNA. The sample holds around 300,000 clones, approximately 90% seen once. The CDR3 sequence is 14 residues long. V was clipped by 1 base and J by 7 bases; unmatched bases: 5. Germline V gene lookup returns CDR1 SGHRS and CDR2 YFSETQ.

Material for sequencing was peripheral blood. The sequence came from a woman in her twenties or thirties with COVID-19, enrolled during active disease. The genes are TRBV5-1 and TRBJ1-1; 9 bases are shared with TRBD1. DNA of the CDR3: TGCGCCAGCAGCTTGTGGGGACAGGGAAGTGAAGCTTTCTTT. This codes for CASSLWGQGSEAFF.